This is a list of T cell receptor beta chains from one sample in a study of blood T cell repertoires in COVID-19. Clones were read by immunoSEQ multiplex PCR, and TCRdb kept only the in-frame ones, dropping some. Among fewer than 85,000 clones, 75% to 90% were seen once, and the ten largest hold 8.3%. The sample consisted of peripheral blood. All receptors derive from a man aged 45 to 65 with active COVID-19. CDR3s include the opening cysteine and the closing phenylalanine or tryptophan. Fields, in order: clone size, V gene, D gene, J gene, CDR3 protein, CDR3 DNA. A D gene is named only where the DNA matches it firmly. Size is omitted from some rows. Given values are once, few, many or a class for expanded clones.

-	TRBV28	-	TRBJ2-7	CASSEPPGGNEQYF	TGTGCCAGCAGTGAACCCCCAGGGGGGAACGAGCAGTACTTC
-	TRBV27	TRBD1	TRBJ1-2	CASRRTGVNGYTF	TGTGCCAGCAGACGTACAGGGGTTAACGGCTACACCTTC
-	TRBV5-1	TRBD2	TRBJ2-3	CASSQGDGTSGDTDTQYF	TGCGCCAGCAGCCAGGGGGATGGGACTAGCGGGGACACAGATACGCAGTATTTT
-	TRBV6-2/TRBV6-3	-	TRBJ1-2	CASSYTNIWNYGYTF	TGTGCCAGCAGTTACACAAACATTTGGAACTATGGCTACACCTTC
-	TRBV7-3	-	TRBJ1-2	CASSLPGYGYTF	TGTGCCAGCAGCTTACCGGGCTATGGCTACACCTTC
-	TRBV6-5	TRBD1	TRBJ1-1	CASRDRGAEAFF	TGTGCCAGCAGGGACAGGGGGGCTGAAGCTTTCTTT
-	TRBV13	-	TRBJ1-6	CASSLFALSGSPLHF	TGTGCCAGCAGCTTATTCGCTTTGTCAGGTTCACCCCTCCACTTT
few	TRBV4-2	TRBD2	TRBJ2-7	CASSRETSGLSYEQYF	TGTGCCAGCAGCCGGGAAACTAGCGGCCTATCCTACGAGCAGTACTTC
-	TRBV6-5	TRBD1	TRBJ1-2	CASRKPTGQGGGYTF	TGTGCCAGCAGAAAACCCACAGGACAGGGGGGAGGCTACACCTTC
-	TRBV9	TRBD1	TRBJ1-5	CASSASGTANQPQHF	TGTGCCAGCAGCGCTTCCGGGACAGCTAATCAGCCCCAGCATTTT
-	TRBV7-8	TRBD2	TRBJ2-1	CASVSGSGNEQFF	TGTGCCAGCGTAAGCGGGAGTGGCAATGAGCAGTTCTTC
-	TRBV18	-	TRBJ1-4	CASSPSVGGLNEKLFF	TGTGCCAGCTCACCGAGCGTGGGGGGACTTAATGAAAAACTGTTTTTT
-	TRBV27	-	TRBJ2-5	CASSLRSGQETQYF	TGTGCCAGCAGTTTAAGGTCAGGGCAAGAGACCCAGTACTTC
once	TRBV18	TRBD1	TRBJ1-4	CASSPDRGPNEKLFF	TGTGCCAGCTCACCCGACAGGGGCCCGAATGAAAAACTGTTTTTT
-	TRBV4-3	-	TRBJ1-2	CASSQDRQALRFYGYTF	TGCGCCAGCAGCCAAGATCGACAGGCCCTCCGCTTCTATGGCTACACCTTC
-	TRBV7-2	-	TRBJ2-1	CASSLVVASNEQFF	TGTGCCAGCAGCTTAGTAGTAGCGTCCAATGAGCAGTTCTTC
few	TRBV9	TRBD1	TRBJ1-2	CASSATRQGYGYTF	TGTGCCAGCAGCGCCACTAGACAGGGCTATGGCTACACCTTC
-	TRBV10-3	-	TRBJ2-7	CAISDRQGGGYEQYF	TGTGCCATCAGTGACCGGCAGGGTGGCGGCTACGAGCAGTACTTC
-	TRBV6-1	TRBD1	TRBJ1-5	CASSAGTGVRGNQPQHF	TGTGCCAGCAGTGCAGGGACAGGGGTTCGAGGCAATCAGCCCCAGCATTTT
-	TRBV29-1	TRBD1	TRBJ2-5	CSVRTGAQETQYF	TGCAGCGTCCGGACAGGGGCCCAAGAGACCCAGTACTTC
-	TRBV5-1	TRBD1	TRBJ2-5	CASSRRGTEETQYF	TGCGCCAGCAGCCGAAGGGGGACAGAAGAGACCCAGTACTTC
-	TRBV12-3/TRBV12-4	TRBD1	TRBJ2-7	CASTDRVSYEQYF	TGTGCCAGCACGGACAGGGTCTCCTACGAGCAGTACTTC
-	TRBV19	-	TRBJ2-4	CASRHGQKNIQYF	TGTGCCAGTAGGCACGGACAGAAAAACATTCAGTACTTC
-	TRBV28	-	TRBJ1-2	CASSLWAGGYTF	TGTGCCAGCAGTTTATGGGCAGGGGGCTACACCTTC
-	TRBV19	-	TRBJ1-5	CASRASRDQPQHF	TGTGCCAGTCGGGCGAGCAGGGATCAGCCCCAGCATTTT
-	TRBV5-1	-	TRBJ2-3	CASSLIPQATDTQYF	TGCGCCAGCAGCCTGATTCCCCAGGCAACAGATACGCAGTATTTT
-	TRBV24-1	TRBD2	TRBJ2-1	CATQTSGGQSSYNEQFF	TGTGCCACCCAGACTAGCGGGGGCCAGAGCTCCTACAATGAGCAGTTCTTC
-	TRBV24-1	-	TRBJ2-1	CATSDPAGTWPFF	TGTGCCACCAGTGATCCTGCGGGAACTTGGCCGTTCTTC
-	TRBV28	-	TRBJ1-1	CASSPGTYYTEAFF	TGTGCCAGCAGTCCCGGGACATACTACACTGAAGCTTTCTTT
-	TRBV5-1	-	TRBJ1-1	CASSLGAGMNTEAFF	TGCGCCAGCAGCTTGGGGGCGGGAATGAACACTGAAGCTTTCTTT
-	TRBV20-1	-	TRBJ2-4	CSARDLDIQYF	TGCAGTGCTAGAGATCTCGACATTCAGTACTTC
few	TRBV4-1	TRBD1	TRBJ1-2	CASSQGQGRDYGYTF	TGCGCCAGCAGCCAGGGACAGGGAAGGGACTATGGCTACACCTTC
-	TRBV9	TRBD2	TRBJ2-5	CASSVGLADQETQYF	TGTGCCAGCAGCGTGGGACTAGCGGACCAAGAGACCCAGTACTTC
-	TRBV29-1	TRBD1	TRBJ2-1	CSPRTGIGEQFF	TGCAGCCCTCGGACAGGCATCGGTGAGCAGTTCTTC
-	TRBV7-8	-	TRBJ1-5	CASSLGVGGYQPQHF	TGTGCCAGCAGCTTAGGCGTGGGGGGGTATCAGCCCCAGCATTTT
-	TRBV2	TRBD1	TRBJ2-2	CASKRQGGTGELFF	TGTGCCAGTAAACGACAGGGGGGCACCGGGGAGCTGTTTTTT